The present TCR beta chain was sequenced within a study of cytomegalovirus exposure and HLA in healthy donors. Study-level findings and limits: Near-uniform donor sequencing depth was presumed by presence/absence analyses. A previous analysis found most TCR beta V segments productive roughly 87% or roughly 30% of the time. In a later analysis, at a false discovery rate of 0.05, under 20,000 TCR beta sequences were associated with HLA alleles. Sequencing probably produced one cluster of sequence variants that were highly shared.

About this clone itself: The antigen remains unidentified.

J was trimmed by 7 bases and V by 3 bases; bases with no gene match: 6. This CDR3 contains 16 residues. CDR1 and CDR2 from the germline V gene are WNHNN and SYGVQD (reference sequence). Both 60 Vbeta primers and 13 Jbeta primers went into the PCR. Sequencing was performed with immunoSEQ multiplex PCR; in TCRdb, only in-frame clones are kept and a portion is missing. The data hold hundreds of thousands of clones, with approximately 85% observed a single time. Sequencing was carried out using PBMCs. This sequence was found in a girl aged 2-10 years in good health and CMV-seronegative. The chain joins TRBV10-1 to TRBJ2-1; 13 bases line up with TRBD2. CDR3: CASSDSGLAGRNEQFF. The CDR3 DNA is TGCGCCAGCAGTGATTCGGGACTAGCGGGGCGGAATGAGCAGTTCTTC.